Detailed here is one T cell receptor beta chain. Its antigen remains unknown. The sample is drawn from a study of cytomegalovirus exposure and HLA in healthy donors. Whole-study context: A previous analysis identified 95 million to 140 million unique TCR beta sequences derived from roughly 180 million T cells. The study's findings and limits: The productive fraction for most TCR beta V segments was about 87% or about 30% in an earlier analysis. Relative to the approximately 700-donor mean, N-insertions were reportedly fewer in an Asian-associated ancestry cluster in a later analysis.

The primer mix had 60 Vbeta and 13 Jbeta primers. Assay: immunoSEQ multiplex PCR; the TCRdb copy retains only in-frame clones and omits some. The data contain 100,000 to 150,000 clones, under 85% of them singletons. From germline, CDR1 is SGHTA and CDR2 FQGTGA. The CDR3 extends over 14 amino acids. Germline trimming cut 5 bases from V and 5 bases from J; bases unmatched to any gene: 7. The donors were healthy bone marrow donors. Sequencing was performed on PBMCs. The sequence came from a woman aged 50 to 65 in good health and CMV-seropositive. The J gene is TRBJ2-7, the V gene TRBV7-3; 9 bases are shared with TRBD1. CDR3 in amino acids: CASSPGQGRDEQYF. The CDR3 nucleotides are TGTGCCAGCAGCCCGGGACAGGGTCGTGACGAGCAGTACTTC.